This T cell receptor (beta chain) was sequenced in a study of blood T cell repertoires in COVID-19. The wider study: Researchers got acute and convalescent COVID-19 samples from the United States, Italy and Spain. The cDNA or gDNA used as material had been derived from T cells, B-cell-depleted T cells, or PBMCs.

V dropped 0 bases and J dropped 3; count of bases not matched to a gene: 12. The CDR3 spans 20 residues. Germline CDR1 reads SGHRS; CDR2 reads YFSETQ. In the study's own analysis: Estimation of nucleated cell counts was performed using reference gene primer amplification. Some clones are missing from TCRdb's copy, which holds only in-frame ones; the method was immunoSEQ multiplex PCR. V and J calls and clone size follow that table, whereas D and trimming were derived from the DNA. The sample has some 180,000 clones, approximately 84% seen once; the top ten hold under 3.5%. A few counts support this clone. Those enrolled in Seattle joined during active infection and were followed longitudinally afterward.

The receptor comes from an elderly woman with COVID-19, enrolled during active disease. Sequencing was performed on peripheral blood. The chain links TRBV5-1 to TRBJ2-1; 13 bases are shared with TRBD2. CDR3 sequence reads: CASSLALGVTSGRLYNEQFF. The CDR3 nucleotides are TGCGCCAGCAGCTTGGCCTTAGGGGTGACTAGCGGGAGGCTCTACAATGAGCAGTTCTTC.